The 31 T cell receptor beta chains reported below all come from one sample, sequenced in a study of blood T cells in healthy people across ages. A sample-barcoded 5' primer and a J-beta primer mix were used in a second PCR of roughly 7 to 11 cycles. TCRdb used MiXCR to reprocess the 5' RACE reads, holding one entry per CDR3 protein. The sample shows 1.5 million to 2 million distinct CDR3 sequences, roughly 27% of them seen only once. Input material: blood. Source of these receptors: a woman between 25 and 40 years old in good health.

The V call is TRBV11-2, the J call TRBJ1-4; D remains ambiguous. This CDR3 has 14 residues. Germline V CDR1 and CDR2: SGHAT, FQNNGV. The V end lost 3 bases, the J end lost 0 bases, and 5 bases lay between the germline ends. CDR3 in DNA: TGTGCCAGCAGCTTGAGTTCAACTAATGAAAAACTGTTTTTT. Translated: CASSLSSTNEKLFF.

This clonotype was picked up a small number of times. The chain uses TRBV18 and TRBJ1-1; D is ambiguous. The V end lost 0 bases, the J end lost 1 base, and 12 bases lay between the germline ends. The CDR3 sequence is 16 residues long. The germline gives CDR1 KGHSH, CDR2 LQKENI. The CDR3 protein is CASSPPIARKNTEAFF. The CDR3 DNA follows: TGTGCCAGCTCACCACCTATTGCCAGAAAGAACACTGAAGCTTTCTTT.

The rearrangement uses TRBV29-1 and TRBJ1-1; tentative D call: TRBD1 (5 bases). Germline V lookup: CDR1 SQVTM, CDR2 ANQGSEA. Deletions cut 6 bases from V and 5 bases from J, with 10 bases between. CDR3 length: 11 amino acids. Written as DNA, the CDR3 is TGCAGCGTCCAAAGGGGTACTGAAGCTTTCTTT. The encoded protein is CSVQRGTEAFF.

With regard to this clonotype: A much larger clone differs from this one at a single base, so this may be a read error. This chain uses TRBV3-1 with TRBJ2-7; D might be TRBD1 or TRBD2, each matching 6 bases. In germline, CDR1 is LGHDT, CDR2 YNNKEL (reference sequence). This CDR3 is built from 14 residues. CDR3 region: CVSSANRDSLEQYF. In nucleotides, the CDR3 is TGTGTCAGCAGCGCTAACAGGGACTCCTTGGAGCAGTACTTC.

This clonotype occurred many times. The gene calls are TRBV7-2 and TRBJ2-7, with D perhaps TRBD1 or TRBD2 (6 bases each). The CDR3 totals 12 residues. CDR1 and CDR2 (germline): SGHTA, FQGNSA. V gave up 6 bases and J gave up 7 bases, with 13 bases separating them. The chain's CDR3 is CASSSTGREQYF. Written as DNA, the CDR3 is TGTGCCAGCAGTTCAACAGGGAGGGAGCAGTACTTC.

This clonotype was detected ten times or more. This sequence joins TRBV6-4 and TRBJ2-1; no definite D call. The CDR3 is 13 amino acids. Germline-derived CDR1 and CDR2 are MRHNA and SNTAGT. The V and J ends lost 6 bases and 4 bases respectively, with 10 bases between them. CDR3 in amino acids: CASSQTYYNEQFF. CDR3 bases: TGTGCCAGCAGCCAGACTTATTACAATGAGCAGTTCTTC.

V and J are TRBV7-9 and TRBJ1-4; D call uncertain. The CDR3 is 13 amino acids. Trimming shortened V by 7 bases and J by 7 bases, and 13 bases separated the two germline ends. Germline V gives CDR1 SEHNR, CDR2 FQNEAQ (reference sequence). The CDR3 coding sequence is TGTGCCAGCACTATCGTACCGGGTGAAAAACTGTTTTTT. It codes for CASTIVPGEKLFF.

This chain connects TRBV20-1 to TRBJ2-1, with TRBD2 matching 12 bases. There are 17 residues in the CDR3. Trimming at V came to 6 bases and at J to 0 bases, leaving 9 bases not matched to a gene. The V gene's germline CDR1 is DFQATT and CDR2 SNEGSKA (reference sequence). The CDR3 here is CSARTSGAQSSYNEQFF. The DNA for the CDR3 is TGCAGTGCCCGGACTAGCGGGGCTCAGAGCTCCTACAATGAGCAGTTCTTC.

The J gene is TRBJ1-6, the V gene TRBV20-1, with D unresolved. The germline gives CDR1 DFQATT, CDR2 SNEGSKA (reference sequence). CDR3 length: 15 amino acids. V lost 2 bases and J 7 bases, leaving 15 bases between the germline ends. The CDR3 spells CSARSRAPRNSPLHF. CDR3 coding DNA: TGCAGTGCTAGAAGTAGGGCTCCTAGGAATTCACCCCTCCACTTT.

DNA for the CDR3: TGTGCCAGCAGTCCCCAGGAGGGCCCAGATACGCAGTATTTT. As protein: CASSPQEGPDTQYF. The chain couples TRBV12-3 or TRBV12-4 to TRBJ2-3, with a weak D call TRBD2 (6 bases). V lost 5 bases and J 4 bases, leaving 13 bases between the germline ends. CDR3 length: 14 amino acids.

The chain uses TRBV20-1 and TRBJ2-3, with D possibly being TRBD2 (5 bases). Germline CDR1 is DFQATT and CDR2 is SNEGSKA (reference sequence). This CDR3 region has 16 residues. Trimming pared 4 bases from V and 0 bases from J, leaving 17 bases between. The CDR3 is CSANAVRRTSTDTQYF. The CDR3 nucleotides read TGCAGTGCTAATGCGGTTCGGCGGACTAGCACAGATACGCAGTATTTT.

This chain connects TRBV7-2 to TRBJ2-5; the D gene could be TRBD1 or TRBD2 (5 bases each). The V end lost 6 bases, the J end lost 4 bases, and 18 bases lay between the germline ends. There are 15 residues in the CDR3. Germline CDR1 and CDR2: SGHTA and FQGNSA. The CDR3 bases are TGTGCCAGCAGGGGACGCGGAAGCGCTGGAGAGACCCAGTACTTC. Translated: CASRGRGSAGETQYF.

On this clonotype itself: This sequence may be a read error, since a much larger clone differs from it by one base. The rearrangement joins TRBV2 to TRBJ2-1; TRBD2 is a possible D gene (6 bases). The CDR3 sequence is 12 residues long. From germline, CDR1 is SNHLY and CDR2 FYNNEI. CDR3 coding DNA: TGTGCCAGTTTGACGGACTACGATGAGCAGTTCTTC. Amino acids: CASLTDYDEQFF. The entire variable domain, with the rest obtained from reference TRBV2 and TRBJ2-1, is as follows: EPEVTQTPSHQVTQMGQEVILRCVPISNHLYFYWYRQILGQKVEFLVSFYNNEISEKSEIFDDQFSVERPDGSNFTLKIRSTKLEDSAMYFCASLTDYDEQFFGPGTRLTVL.

This clonotype was recorded a few times. The V call is TRBV29-1, the J call TRBJ2-1; D ambiguous. Per germline, CDR1 SQVTM and CDR2 ANQGSEA. V gave up 2 bases and J gave up 8 bases, with 10 bases separating them. The CDR3 consists of 12 residues. This CDR3 reads CSVEFGSDEQFF. The CDR3 region has the DNA TGCAGCGTTGAATTTGGAAGCGATGAGCAGTTCTTC.

V usage is TRBV3-1 and J usage is TRBJ2-5; D is ambiguous. Germline CDR1 is LGHDT and CDR2 is YNNKEL (reference sequence). Trimming stripped 2 bases from V and 1 base from J, with 8 bases between. CDR3 length: 14 amino acids. CDR3 sequence reads: CASSQTRAQETQYF. CDR3 sequence (DNA): TGTGCCAGCAGCCAAACAAGGGCCCAAGAGACCCAGTACTTC.

This clonotype showed up just a few times. V and J are TRBV15 and TRBJ2-1, with 12 bases matching TRBD2. The CDR3 contains 16 residues. V lost 3 bases to trimming and J lost 5 bases; unmatched junction nucleotides: 5. CDR1 LNHNV and CDR2 YYDKDF come from the germline V gene (reference sequence). CDR3 nucleotides: TGTGCCACCAGCAGTTGGACTAGCGGGGCCGACAATGAGCAGTTCTTC. This sequence encodes CATSSWTSGADNEQFF. Using reference TRBV15 and TRBJ2-1 for the parts outside the CDR3, the full variable domain is DAMVIQNPRYQVTQFGKPVTLSCSQTLNHNVMYWYQQKSSQAPKLLFHYYDKDFNNEADTPDNFQSRRPNTSFCFLDIRSPGLGDTAMYLCATSSWTSGADNEQFFGPGTRLTVL.

The genes are TRBV6-5 and TRBJ2-3, with D uncertain. Germline V gene lookup returns CDR1 MNHEY and CDR2 SVGAGI. Trimming stripped 4 bases from V and 14 bases from J, with 19 bases between. The CDR3 length is 13 residues. CDR3 sequence: CASSSPNSRYPYF. The CDR3 bases are TGTGCCAGCAGTTCCCCCAACTCCAGATACCCGTATTTT.

This clonotype came up a few times. J is TRBJ2-1 and V is TRBV28; D is uncertain. Germline CDR1 reads MDHEN; CDR2 reads SYDVKM. Trimming removed 2 bases at V and 10 bases at J, with 12 bases between. The CDR3 sequence is 13 residues long. The CDR3 is CASSLSSPREQFF. Here the CDR3 DNA reads TGTGCCAGCAGTTTAAGCTCCCCCAGAGAGCAGTTCTTC.

At least ten counts were recorded for this clonotype. The chain couples TRBV29-1 to TRBJ1-2; TRBD1 might be the D (5 bases). CDR1 SQVTM and CDR2 ANQGSEA come from the germline V gene. The CDR3 totals 15 residues. V lost 3 bases, J lost 5 bases, and 19 bases lay in between. The DNA of the CDR3 is TGCAGCGTTGAGTTGTCTGGGGCGCAGAAGTATGGCTACACCTTC. Translated, it gives CSVELSGAQKYGYTF.

The chain couples TRBV15 to TRBJ2-1; possibly TRBD2 for D (6 bases). CDR3 length equals 14 residues. V was pared by 5 bases and J by 8 bases, with 16 bases between. Germline values: CDR1 LNHNV, CDR2 YYDKDF (reference sequence). CDR3: CATSPGGIDHEQFF. DNA for the CDR3: TGTGCCACCAGCCCCGGAGGGATTGATCATGAGCAGTTCTTC.

A few counts support this clonotype. V is TRBV18 and J is TRBJ1-2; D might be TRBD1 (5 bases). The CDR3 extends over 12 amino acids. The V end was cut by 2 bases, the J end by 7 bases, with 8 bases between. Germline CDR1 reads KGHSH; CDR2 reads LQKENI. CDR3 bases: TGTGCCAGCTCACCAGAGAGGGGTGGCTACACCTTC. It is translated as CASSPERGGYTF.

V gene TRBV7-2 combines with J gene TRBJ2-3, with 9 bases matching TRBD1. The V gene's germline CDR1 is SGHTA and CDR2 FQGNSA. The CDR3 totals 15 residues. V lost 3 bases, J lost 3 bases, and 4 bases stayed unmatched. CDR3 protein: CASSFDRGETDTQYF. CDR3 sequence (DNA): TGTGCCAGCAGCTTCGACAGGGGGGAGACAGATACGCAGTATTTT.

This clonotype has just a few counts. V usage is TRBV2 and J usage is TRBJ1-2; TRBD1 aligns across 9 bases. There are 14 residues in the CDR3. V gave up 4 bases and J gave up 8 bases; unmatched junction bases: 8. Germline V gives CDR1 SNHLY, CDR2 FYNNEI. CDR3 DNA: TGTGCCAGCAGTGCCGAACAGGGGGCGGGAGGCTACACCTTC. As protein: CASSAEQGAGGYTF.

In the case of this clonotype: One junction end does not reproduce the germline sequence, and a read error may be involved. This chain joins TRBV7-3 and TRBJ2-3; 7 bases fit TRBD1. Germline loops: CDR1 SGHTA, CDR2 FQGTGA. The CDR3 spans 16 residues. For the CDR3, the DNA is TGTGCCAGCAGCTTTAACAGGGGCGGCGGCACAGATGCGCAGTATTTT. This codes for CASSFNRGGGTDAQYF.

The chain joins TRBV14 to TRBJ2-3, with D maybe TRBD2 (5 bases). This CDR3 is built from 16 residues. Between the trimmed V and J ends, which lost 1 base and 0 bases, there was a span of 11 bases. Germline V gene sequence: CDR1 SGHDN, CDR2 FVKESK. Here the CDR3 DNA reads TGTGCCAGCAGCCAAGTGGTAGCGTCTAGCACAGATACGCAGTATTTT. Its translation: CASSQVVASSTDTQYF.

This clonotype occurred a few times. V is TRBV4-1 and J is TRBJ1-4; no firm D call. Trimming shortened V by 2 bases and J by 3 bases, and 10 bases separated the two germline ends. The length of the CDR3 is 15 residues. Per the germline V gene, CDR1 is MGHRA and CDR2 is YSYEKL. CDR3 residues: CASSQPQTANEKLFF. DNA of the CDR3: TGCGCCAGCAGCCAACCCCAGACGGCTAATGAAAAACTGTTTTTT.

The gene calls are TRBV5-1 and TRBJ1-2; tentatively, D is TRBD1 (5 bases). Looked up from germline, CDR1 is SGHRS and CDR2 is YFSETQ. This CDR3 has 17 amino acids. Deletions cut 3 bases from V and 0 bases from J, with 18 bases between. The CDR3 DNA is TGCGCCAGCAGCTATACGGTCGGATCGGACACTAACTATGGCTACACCTTC. Amino acid sequence: CASSYTVGSDTNYGYTF.

This clonotype has a count of ten or more. J is TRBJ1-5 and V is TRBV7-2; TRBD1 matches at 8 bases. From germline, CDR1 is SGHTA and CDR2 FQGNSA. V lost 5 bases and J lost 5; bases outside the gene matches: 2. The CDR3 loop spans 13 amino acids. The CDR3 region has the DNA TGTGCCAGCAGCGTGGACAGGGATCAGCCCCAGCATTTT. As protein: CASSVDRDQPQHF. Full variable domain (outside the CDR3, taken from reference TRBV7-2 and TRBJ1-5): GAGVSQSPSNKVTEKGKDVELRCDPISGHTALYWYRQSLGQGLEFLIYFQGNSAPDKSGLPSDRFSAERTGGSVSTLTIQRTQQEDSAVYLCASSVDRDQPQHFGDGTRLSIL.

This clonotype came up many times. DNA for the CDR3: TGTGCCAGCAGCTTGGAAGTCTCTGGAAACACCATATATTTT. Its protein is CASSLEVSGNTIYF. The V gene is TRBV7-2, the J gene TRBJ1-3; D uncertain. V was shortened by 3 bases and J by 0 bases, with 6 bases between the two germline ends. Germline V gives CDR1 SGHTA, CDR2 FQGNSA. The length of the CDR3 is 14 residues.

The chain joins TRBV28 to TRBJ2-2, with D tentatively TRBD1 (5 bases). Trimming removed 5 bases at V and 2 bases at J, with 18 bases between. The CDR3 extends over 17 amino acids. Looked up from germline, CDR1 is MDHEN and CDR2 is SYDVKM. CDR3 amino acids: CASSPLIDSTNTGELFF. As DNA, the CDR3 is TGTGCCAGCAGTCCCCTCATCGACAGCACAAACACCGGGGAGCTGTTTTTT.

This chain joins TRBV29-1 and TRBJ1-2; 8 nucleotides line up with TRBD1. Germline-derived CDR1 and CDR2 are SQVTM and ANQGSEA. CDR3 length: 14 residues. V was clipped by 2 bases and J by 7 bases; unmatched bases: 9. CDR3 coding DNA: TGCAGCGTTGAACAATTGGCCGGGACAGGTGGCTACACCTTC. This sequence encodes CSVEQLAGTGGYTF. Full variable domain (rest looked up from reference TRBV29-1 and TRBJ1-2): SAVISQKPSRDICQRGTSLTIQCQVDSQVTMMFWYRQQPGQSLTLIATANQGSEATYESGFVIDKFPISRPNLTFSTLTVSNMSPEDSSIYLCSVEQLAGTGGYTFGSGTRLTVV.